This note documents a single TCR beta chain sequence. Its antigen remains unknown. The data were taken from a study of response to subunit inactivated influenza vaccine. TCRdb re-called the RT-PCR reads through MiXCR, storing one row per CDR3 protein. The sample includes 450,000 to 600,000 distinct CDR3 sequences, approximately 16% of them seen just once. The V segment lost 6 bases and the J segment 7 bases; nucleotides outside the gene matches: 5. Germline CDR1 SGHDN, CDR2 FVKESK. The CDR3 consists of 15 residues. Study outcomes and limitations: Each seasonal flu vaccination may recruit only limited new T cells, authors suggested.

The input for sequencing was CD4+ T cells sorted from PBMCs, taken about 23 months after vaccination. The chain uses TRBV14 and TRBJ2-1; TRBD2 matches 14 bases. This clonotype was obtained from a man in his fifties or sixties who received an inactivated influenza vaccine. CDR3 bases: TGTGCCAGCAGACAGACTAGCGGGGGGGCAAATGAGCAGTTCTTC. It specifies CASRQTSGGANEQFF.